Listed below are T cell receptor beta chains from one sample, sequenced in a study of CD8+CD57+ T cells in acquired aplastic anemia. TCRdb re-derived calls from the reads in MiXCR, one entry per CDR3 protein. The data contain 100,000 to 150,000 distinct CDR3 sequences, almost 40% of them seen just once; the ten biggest clones take up around 2.5%. The sequenced sample was sorted CD4+, CD8+, or CD8+CD57+ T cells (not recorded which) from PBMCs. The receptors were sampled from a human donor with aplastic anemia. Each CDR3 is given with its conserved first and last residue. The D gene is left open where the match is weak. Expanded clones get a size class; other rows say once, few or many, or leave the size out.

abundance,d_gene,v_gene,j_gene,CDR3aa,CDR3nt
many,-,TRBV12-3/TRBV12-4,TRBJ2-5,CASSDRLVDSSETQYF,TGTGCCAGCAGCGACAGACTAGTGGACAGTTCGGAGACCCAGTACTTC
-,-,TRBV7-2,TRBJ1-4,CASSLVGHYNEKLCF,TGTGCCAGCAGCTTAGTCGGGCACTATAATGAAAAACTGTGTTTT
many,-,TRBV10-1,TRBJ1-2,CASSEMGVYGYTF,TGCGCCAGCAGTGAAATGGGGGTCTATGGCTACACCTTC
-,TRBD1,TRBV19,TRBJ1-5,CASSKTGTGANQPQHF,TGTGCCAGTAGTAAGACCGGGACAGGGGCGAATCAGCCCCAGCATTTT
-,-,TRBV10-3,TRBJ1-2,CAIGESRLGAVYGYTF,TGTGCCATCGGTGAGTCGAGGTTGGGGGCTGTCTATGGCTACACCTTC
many,-,TRBV20-1,TRBJ2-5,CSATSVDIRETQYF,TGCAGTGCCACCTCCGTTGACATTCGAGAGACCCAGTACTTC
many,TRBD2,TRBV20-1,TRBJ2-5,CSARPLGGGAGETQYF,TGCAGTGCTAGACCCCTCGGGGGGGGGGCCGGGGAGACCCAGTACTTC
-,TRBD1,TRBV24-1,TRBJ1-2,CATSDSHRGANYGYTF,TGTGCCACCAGTGATTCCCACAGGGGGGCAAACTATGGCTACACCTTC
-,-,TRBV5-4,TRBJ1-2,CASSLEPNRPDYGYTF,TGTGCCAGCAGCTTGGAACCGAATCGGCCGGACTATGGCTACACCTTC
-,-,TRBV2,TRBJ1-5,CASSTVVRNQPQHF,TGTGCCAGCAGCACCGTTGTGAGGAATCAGCCCCAGCATTTT
many,-,TRBV20-1,TRBJ2-4,CSAAPGQNIQYF,TGCAGTGCGGCTCCGGGCCAAAACATTCAGTACTTC
few,TRBD1,TRBV29-1,TRBJ2-7,CSAGQGTYEQYF,TGCAGCGCCGGACAGGGAACCTACGAGCAGTACTTC
many,TRBD1,TRBV11-2,TRBJ1-6,CASSPPGQALCNSPLHF,TGTGCCAGCAGCCCGCCGGGACAGGCTTTATGTAATTCACCCCTCCACTTT
few,TRBD1,TRBV7-9,TRBJ1-1,CARQGLNTEAFF,TGTGCAAGACAGGGCTTGAACACTGAAGCTTTCTTT
-,-,TRBV20-1,TRBJ2-7,CSAREEGREQYF,TGCAGTGCTAGAGAAGAGGGGAGGGAGCAGTACTTC
many,TRBD1,TRBV18,TRBJ1-6,CASSPSGTGGNSPLHF,TGTGCCAGCTCACCATCCGGGACAGGGGGTAATTCACCCCTCCACTTT
many,-,TRBV20-1,TRBJ2-1,CSAFQANEQFF,TGCAGTGCCTTCCAGGCCAATGAGCAGTTCTTC
-,TRBD1,TRBV10-3,TRBJ1-1,CAISERDRVVGDTEAFF,TGTGCCATCAGTGAAAGGGACAGGGTTGTCGGGGACACTGAAGCTTTCTTT
once,-,TRBV4-1,TRBJ2-4,CASSQDTGNSIAKNIQYF,TGCGCCAGCAGCCAAGACACAGGGAACTCGATAGCCAAAAACATTCAGTACTTC
-,-,TRBV25-1,TRBJ2-7,CASSDRGARSYEQYF,TGTGCCAGCAGTGATCGAGGGGCAAGATCCTACGAGCAGTACTTC
many,TRBD2,TRBV9,TRBJ2-5,CASSVAASGGQETQYF,TGTGCCAGCAGCGTAGCGGCTAGCGGGGGCCAAGAGACCCAGTACTTC
few,TRBD2,TRBV10-3,TRBJ2-1,CATRTSGNEQFF,TGTGCCACGCGGACTAGCGGCAATGAGCAGTTCTTC
few,-,TRBV19,TRBJ1-6,CASRGTGGSPLHF,TGTGCCAGCCGTGGGACGGGGGGATCACCCCTCCACTTT
many,-,TRBV20-1,TRBJ1-4,CSARETGRATNEKLFF,TGCAGTGCTAGAGAAACGGGGAGGGCTACTAATGAAAAACTGTTTTTT
many,-,TRBV19,TRBJ2-3,CASSIDGLSTDTQYF,TGTGCCAGTAGTATAGATGGCCTTAGCACAGATACGCAGTATTTT
many,-,TRBV5-8,TRBJ1-5,CASSPFNQPQHF,TGTGCCAGCAGCCCGTTTAATCAGCCCCAGCATTTT
many,-,TRBV4-1,TRBJ1-1,CASSQESGRTEAFF,TGCGCCAGCAGCCAAGAATCAGGTAGGACTGAAGCTTTCTTT
-,-,TRBV29-1,TRBJ1-2,CSVVDTANYGYTF,TGCAGCGTCGTGGACACGGCTAACTATGGCTACACCTTC
-,TRBD1,TRBV19,TRBJ1-6,CASSVGTGWDSPLHF,TGTGCCAGTAGTGTTGGGACAGGGTGGGATTCACCCCTCCACTTT
many,-,TRBV20-1,TRBJ2-4,CSAMGDIQYF,TGCAGTGCTATGGGGGACATTCAGTACTTC
few,-,TRBV7-2,TRBJ1-4,CASSSGWGEKLFF,TGTGCCAGCAGCTCGGGGTGGGGTGAAAAACTGTTTTTT
many,-,TRBV7-9,TRBJ1-1,CASSSPPSAAEAFF,TGTGCCAGCAGCTCCCCCCCTAGCGCCGCTGAAGCTTTCTTT
-,-,TRBV7-7,TRBJ1-3,CASSLSRFSGNTIYF,TGTGCTAGCAGCCTTTCCAGGTTCTCTGGAAACACCATATATTTT
many,TRBD1,TRBV19,TRBJ1-5,CASSPLRGAQGDQPQHF,TGTGCCAGTAGCCCACTCAGGGGGGCGCAGGGGGATCAGCCCCAGCATTTT
many,TRBD1,TRBV7-2,TRBJ1-5,CASSFGQGNQPQHF,TGTGCCAGCAGCTTCGGACAGGGTAATCAGCCCCAGCATTTT
many,-,TRBV7-9,TRBJ2-3,CASIFSDTQYF,TGTGCCAGCATCTTTTCAGATACGCAGTATTTT
many,-,TRBV29-1,TRBJ1-4,CSVAQGNEKLFF,TGCAGCGTTGCGCAGGGAAATGAAAAACTGTTTTTT